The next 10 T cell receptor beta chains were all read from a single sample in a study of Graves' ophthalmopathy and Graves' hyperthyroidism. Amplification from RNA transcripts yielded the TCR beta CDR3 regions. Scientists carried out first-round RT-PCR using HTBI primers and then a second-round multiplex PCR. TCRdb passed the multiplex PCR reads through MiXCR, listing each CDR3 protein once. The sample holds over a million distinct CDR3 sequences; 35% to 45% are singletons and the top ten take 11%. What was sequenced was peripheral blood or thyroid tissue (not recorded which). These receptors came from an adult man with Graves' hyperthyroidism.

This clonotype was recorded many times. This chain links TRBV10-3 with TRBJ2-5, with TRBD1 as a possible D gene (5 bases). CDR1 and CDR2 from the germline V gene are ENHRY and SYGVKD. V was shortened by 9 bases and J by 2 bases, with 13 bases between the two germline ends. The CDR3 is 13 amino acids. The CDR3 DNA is TGTGCCATACAGGACATGAGTCAAGAGACCCAGTACTTC. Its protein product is CAIQDMSQETQYF.

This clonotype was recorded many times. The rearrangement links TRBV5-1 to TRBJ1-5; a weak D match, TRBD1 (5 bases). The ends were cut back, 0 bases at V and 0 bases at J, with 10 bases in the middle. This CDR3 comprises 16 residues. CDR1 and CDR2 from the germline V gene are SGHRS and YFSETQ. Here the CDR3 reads CASSLGAGLSNQPQHF. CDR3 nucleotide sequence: TGCGCCAGCAGCTTGGGTGCAGGGCTTAGCAATCAGCCCCAGCATTTT.

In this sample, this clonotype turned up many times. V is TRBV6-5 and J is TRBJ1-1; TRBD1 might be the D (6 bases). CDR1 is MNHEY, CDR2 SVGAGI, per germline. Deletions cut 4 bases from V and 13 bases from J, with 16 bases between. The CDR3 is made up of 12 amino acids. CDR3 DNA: TGTGCCAGCAGTTGGCAGGGGACCTCTGTTTTCTTT. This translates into CASSWQGTSVFF.

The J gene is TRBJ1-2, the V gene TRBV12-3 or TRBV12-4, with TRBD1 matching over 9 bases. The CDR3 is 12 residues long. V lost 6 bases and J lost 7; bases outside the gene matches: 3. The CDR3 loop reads CASRQGAGGYTF. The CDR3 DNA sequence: TGTGCCAGCAGACAGGGGGCCGGTGGCTACACCTTC.

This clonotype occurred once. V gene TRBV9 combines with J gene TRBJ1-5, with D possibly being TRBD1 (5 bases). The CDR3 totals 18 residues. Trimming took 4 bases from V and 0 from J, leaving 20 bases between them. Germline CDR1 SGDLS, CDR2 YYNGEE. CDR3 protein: CASSPGGGGPFSNQPQHF. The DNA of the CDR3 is TGTGCCAGCAGCCCCGGGGGGGGGGGACCTTTTAGCAATCAGCCCCAGCATTTT.

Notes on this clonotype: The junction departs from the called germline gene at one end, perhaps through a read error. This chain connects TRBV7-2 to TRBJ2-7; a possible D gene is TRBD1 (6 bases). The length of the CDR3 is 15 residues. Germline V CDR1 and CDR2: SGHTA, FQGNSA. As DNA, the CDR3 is TGTGCCAGCAGCGGCCGGGACACAATCTCCTACGAGCAGTCCTTC. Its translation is CASSGRDTISYEQSF.

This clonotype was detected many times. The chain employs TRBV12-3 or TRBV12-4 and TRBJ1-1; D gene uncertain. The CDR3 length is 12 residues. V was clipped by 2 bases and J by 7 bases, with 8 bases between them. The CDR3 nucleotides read TGTGCCAGCAGTTTATCCCTGCTTGAAGCTTTCTTT. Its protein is CASSLSLLEAFF.

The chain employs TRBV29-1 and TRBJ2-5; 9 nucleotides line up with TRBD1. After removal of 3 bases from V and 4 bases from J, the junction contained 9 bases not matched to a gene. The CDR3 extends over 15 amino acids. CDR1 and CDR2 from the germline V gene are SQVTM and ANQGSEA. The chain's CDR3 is CSVDETGGSRETQYF. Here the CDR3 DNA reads TGCAGCGTTGATGAGACAGGGGGGTCAAGAGAGACCCAGTACTTC.

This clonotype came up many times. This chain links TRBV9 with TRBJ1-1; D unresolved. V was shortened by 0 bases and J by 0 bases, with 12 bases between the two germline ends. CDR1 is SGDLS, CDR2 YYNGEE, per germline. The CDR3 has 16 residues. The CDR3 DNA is TGTGCCAGCAGCGTAGGGGTAGGGTACATGAACACTGAAGCTTTCTTT. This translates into CASSVGVGYMNTEAFF.

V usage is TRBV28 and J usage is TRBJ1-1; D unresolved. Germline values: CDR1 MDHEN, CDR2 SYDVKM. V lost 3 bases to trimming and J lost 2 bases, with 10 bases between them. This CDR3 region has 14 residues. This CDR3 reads CASSFLASNTEAFF. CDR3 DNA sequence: TGTGCCAGCAGTTTTCTGGCTTCAAACACTGAAGCTTTCTTT.